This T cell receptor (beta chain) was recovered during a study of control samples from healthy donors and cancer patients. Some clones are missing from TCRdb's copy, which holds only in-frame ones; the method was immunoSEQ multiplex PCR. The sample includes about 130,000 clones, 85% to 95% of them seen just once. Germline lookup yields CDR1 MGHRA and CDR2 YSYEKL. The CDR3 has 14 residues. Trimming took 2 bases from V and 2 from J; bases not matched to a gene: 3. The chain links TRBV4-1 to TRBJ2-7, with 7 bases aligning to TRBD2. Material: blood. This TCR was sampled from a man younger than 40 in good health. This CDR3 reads CASSQKGGPYEQYF. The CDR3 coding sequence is TGCGCCAGCAGCCAAAAGGGAGGGCCCTACGAGCAGTACTTC.